The next 22 T cell receptor beta chains were all read from a single sample in a study of OX40 agonist ivuxolimab in advanced cancers. Sequencing used immunoSEQ multiplex PCR; TCRdb keeps in-frame clones, though not all of them. The sample includes about 94,000 clones, roughly 87% seen only once; the top ten take around 0.3%. Sequencing used CD4+ or CD8+ T cells sorted from blood, obtained in a trial of the OX40 agonist ivuxolimab. These receptors were obtained from an adult with an advanced solid tumor such as melanoma, head and neck, liver or kidney cancer.

The rearrangement links TRBV5-1 to TRBJ2-5; D unresolved. Deletions cut 1 base from V and 2 bases from J, with 3 bases between. This CDR3 has 12 residues. Germline loops: CDR1 SGHRS, CDR2 YFSETQ. The CDR3 DNA reads as TGCGCCAGCAGCTTGTATCAAGAGACCCAGTACTTC. Translating gives CASSLYQETQYF.

The chain is built from TRBV25-1 and TRBJ2-7; a weak D match, TRBD1 (6 bases). Germline V gene data show CDR1 as MGHDK and CDR2 as SYGVNS. V dropped 0 bases and J dropped 6 bases, with 12 bases sitting between them. The CDR3 covers 14 residues. In DNA form, the CDR3 reads TGTGCCAGCAGTGAATATTCCCCCAGGGGCGAGCAGTACTTC. Translated, it gives CASSEYSPRGEQYF.

V and J are TRBV7-3 and TRBJ2-5; possible D gene TRBD2, 6 bases. The length of the CDR3 is 15 residues. The germline CDR1 and CDR2 sequences are SGHTA and FQGTGA. Trimming stripped 3 bases from V and 1 base from J, with 12 bases between. CDR3 DNA: TGTGCCAGCAGCTTCGGCCGCGGGGCCCAAGAGACCCAGTACTTC. This encodes CASSFGRGAQETQYF. The full variable domain, rest sourced from reference TRBV7-3 and TRBJ2-5, is GAGVSQTPSNKVTEKGKYVELRCDPISGHTALYWYRQSLGQGPEFLIYFQGTGAADDSGLPNDRFFAVRPEGSVSTLKIQRTERGDSAVYLCASSFGRGAQETQYFGPGTRLLVL.

J is TRBJ2-2 and V is TRBV6-5; no firm D call. Per germline, CDR1 MNHEY and CDR2 SVGAGI. Trimming took off 8 bases at V and 1 base at J, with 2 bases between the two ends. CDR3 length: 11 amino acids. The DNA of the CDR3 is TGTGCCAGCGGGAACACCGGGGAGCTGTTTTTT. Its translation: CASGNTGELFF.

The rearrangement links TRBV29-1 to TRBJ1-2; 9 bases align to TRBD1. V shed 8 bases and J 8 bases; nucleotides not matched to a gene: 6. Germline CDR1 is SQVTM and CDR2 is ANQGSEA. This CDR3 comprises 11 residues. The CDR3 spells CSIRQGEGYTF. DNA for the CDR3: TGCAGCATTCGACAGGGGGAGGGCTACACCTTC.

This chain connects TRBV7-2 to TRBJ1-1, with TRBD1 identical over 7 bases. CDR3 length: 14 residues. Germline CDR1 reads SGHTA; CDR2 reads FQGNSA. V was pared by 1 base and J by 5 bases, with 4 bases of the junction left unmatched. CDR3 DNA sequence: TGTGCCAGCAGCTTAGACAGGGGATCTACTGAAGCTTTCTTT. Its translation: CASSLDRGSTEAFF.

The rearrangement joins TRBV27 to TRBJ1-2; perhaps TRBD1 as D (5 bases). The germline V gene encodes CDR1 MNHEY and CDR2 SMNVEV (reference sequence). Trimming removed 8 bases at V and 8 bases at J, with 15 bases between. The CDR3 is 12 amino acids. The CDR3 DNA reads as TGTGCCAGCCAACCCCCCTGGGGGGGCTACACCTTC. Translated: CASQPPWGGYTF.

This sequence joins TRBV9 and TRBJ1-1; D perhaps matches TRBD1 (6 bases). Per the germline V gene, CDR1 is SGDLS and CDR2 is YYNGEE. The CDR3 runs 13 residues. V lost 0 bases and J lost 10, with 13 bases in between. The DNA of the CDR3 is TGTGCCAGCAGCGTAGGTGTGGCAGGGGTAGCTTTCTTT. Translating gives CASSVGVAGVAFF.

This clone was seen a single time. The chain has TRBV9 and TRBJ2-5; possibly TRBD2 for D (5 bases). Germline V CDR1 and CDR2: SGDLS, YYNGEE. The CDR3 has 15 residues. The germline V and J ends were trimmed by 2 bases and 4 bases, with 15 bases remaining between them. CDR3 in amino acids: CASSVFGARAETQYF. The CDR3 DNA reads as TGTGCCAGCAGCGTTTTCGGAGCGCGGGCAGAGACCCAGTACTTC.

The chain employs TRBV6-1 and TRBJ2-1; 7 positions match TRBD1. The junction had 8 bases not matched to a gene; V was cut back by 5 bases and J by 4 bases. CDR1 MNHNS and CDR2 SASEGT come from the germline V gene. This CDR3 is 15 amino acids long. CDR3 amino acids: CASSLQGTPYNEQFF. The CDR3 region has the DNA TGTGCCAGCAGTCTACAGGGGACACCATACAATGAGCAGTTCTTC.

The genes are TRBV6-1 and TRBJ2-7, with 7 nucleotides matching TRBD2. The germline V gene encodes CDR1 MNHNS and CDR2 SASEGT. V was pared by 7 bases and J by 6 bases, with 15 bases of the junction left unmatched. The CDR3 totals 15 residues. CDR3 coding DNA: TGTGCCAGCACTTGGATCGGGGGGAATAAGGGCGAGCAGTACTTC. This sequence encodes CASTWIGGNKGEQYF.

This chain connects TRBV7-2 to TRBJ2-7; unclear D gene. V was shortened by 1 base and J by 3 bases, with 16 bases between the two germline ends. From germline, CDR1 is SGHTA and CDR2 FQGNSA. The CDR3 totals 16 residues. The chain's CDR3 is CASSLGWLGGSYEQYF. DNA of the CDR3: TGTGCCAGCAGCTTAGGGTGGCTTGGCGGAAGCTACGAGCAGTACTTC.

V is TRBV10-3 and J is TRBJ2-7; perhaps TRBD1 as D (6 bases). This CDR3 is built from 14 residues. V lost 5 bases and J lost 9, with 20 bases in between. Germline CDR1 and CDR2: ENHRY and SYGVKD. The CDR3 nucleotides are TGTGCCATCAGTTCCGGGACACTTATTGACGGGCAGTACTTC. Protein: CAISSGTLIDGQYF.

The chain carries TRBV5-4 and TRBJ2-1; unclear D gene. CDR1 and CDR2 from the germline V gene are SGHNT and YYREEE (reference sequence). Deletions cut 0 bases from V and 6 bases from J, with 7 bases between. This CDR3 has 13 amino acids. The CDR3 is CASSLATGNEQFF. DNA of the CDR3: TGTGCCAGCAGCTTGGCCACGGGCAATGAGCAGTTCTTC.

V usage is TRBV19 and J usage is TRBJ2-7; TRBD1 might be the D (5 bases). V was pared by 4 bases and J by 1 base, with 8 bases between. CDR3 length: 13 residues. The germline CDR1 and CDR2 sequences are LNHDA and SQIVND (reference sequence). CDR3 nucleotide sequence: TGTGCCAGTAGTACTGACAGATCCTACGAGCAGTACTTC. Encoded protein: CASSTDRSYEQYF.

The chain combines TRBV6-5 with TRBJ1-5; TRBD1 is a possible D gene (6 bases). This CDR3 is built from 16 residues. From germline, CDR1 is MNHEY and CDR2 SVGAGI. Trimming removed 4 bases from V and 3 bases from J, with 16 bases in between. The CDR3 nucleotides read TGTGCCAGCAGTTCCCGGGGGGGGGCAGTCAATCAGCCCCAGCATTTT. Translated: CASSSRGGAVNQPQHF.

This chain links TRBV6-6 with TRBJ1-1; TRBD1 agrees at 9 bases. Germline CDR1 reads MNHNY; CDR2 reads SVGAGI (reference sequence). V lost 5 bases to trimming and J lost 0 bases; unmatched junction nucleotides: 7. The CDR3 is made up of 16 amino acids. CDR3 nucleotide sequence: TGTGCCAGCAGTACCCAGACAGGGGGGATGAACACTGAAGCTTTCTTT. It codes for CASSTQTGGMNTEAFF.

This clone was seen only once. The genes are TRBV6-9 and TRBJ2-1, with TRBD2 as a possible D gene (5 bases). The germline V and J ends were trimmed by 3 bases and 3 bases, with 15 bases remaining between them. The CDR3 runs 16 residues. Germline lookup yields CDR1 MNHGY and CDR2 SVAAGI. As DNA, the CDR3 is TGTGCCAGCAGTTACCTCACTAGGGCGGACTACAATGAGCAGTTCTTC. It specifies CASSYLTRADYNEQFF.

This clone was seen once. This rearrangement joins TRBV5-1 to TRBJ1-4; the match to TRBD1 covers 11 bases. The CDR3 loop spans 14 amino acids. The germline CDR1 and CDR2 sequences are SGHRS and YFSETQ. J lost 7 bases, V lost 3 bases, and 2 bases had no gene match. The CDR3 DNA follows: TGCGCCAGCAGCTACGGACAGGGGGCTGAAAAACTGTTTTTT. Protein product: CASSYGQGAEKLFF. The full variable domain, in which reference TRBV5-1 and TRBJ1-4 provide the parts outside the CDR3, is KAGVTQTPRYLIKTRGQQVTLSCSPISGHRSVSWYQQTPGQGLQFLFEYFSETQRNKGNFPGRFSGRQFSNSRSEMNVSTLELGDSALYLCASSYGQGAEKLFFGSGTQLSVL.

J is TRBJ1-3 and V is TRBV19; the match to TRBD1 covers 7 bases. J gave up 3 bases and V 6 bases, and 8 bases lay outside the gene matches. The germline CDR1 and CDR2 sequences are LNHDA and SQIVND (reference sequence). This CDR3 has 15 amino acids. The CDR3 protein is CASSNRQGRGNTIYF. CDR3 in DNA: TGTGCCAGTAGCAATCGACAGGGACGTGGAAACACCATATATTTT.

This chain connects TRBV5-6 to TRBJ2-7; D is unresolved. Germline CDR1 reads SGHDT; CDR2 reads YYEEEE. V dropped 0 bases and J dropped 7 bases, with 8 bases sitting between them. The CDR3 totals 12 residues. CDR3 nucleotides: TGTGCCAGCAGCTTGGCAATAGGGGAGCAGTACTTC. Translating it yields CASSLAIGEQYF.

This clone has just one count. The gene calls are TRBV5-6 and TRBJ1-3; no firm D call. Between the trimmed V and J ends, which lost 1 base and 4 bases, there was a span of 12 bases. This CDR3 contains 15 residues. Germline V gives CDR1 SGHDT, CDR2 YYEEEE. CDR3: CASSLKRSEGNTIYF. The CDR3 nucleotides are TGTGCCAGCAGCTTGAAAAGATCGGAAGGAAACACCATATATTTT.